This paragraph covers one T cell receptor beta chain sequence. Its cognate antigen is unknown. This specimen comes from a study of cytomegalovirus exposure and HLA in healthy donors. Study-wide background: Early release data held 75 million to 90 million unique TCRs from HLA-typed donors.

PCR primers comprised 60 Vbeta and 13 Jbeta primers. Clones were read by immunoSEQ multiplex PCR, and TCRdb kept only the in-frame ones, dropping some. The sample records about 200,000 clones, roughly 79% being singletons. Study-level points and caveats: The study dropped some indistinguishable V segments, TRBV6-2 and TRBV6-3 among them. The authors enumerated some 160 TCR beta chains as linked to cytomegalovirus. A cluster of highly shared sequence variants was likely a sequencing artifact.

With 5 bases removed from V and 1 base from J, the gap between germline ends came to 8 bases. The CDR3 is made up of 13 amino acids. Per the germline V gene, CDR1 is SGHNT and CDR2 is YENEEA. This clonotype originated in a man aged 30-40 years in good health and CMV-seronegative. The rearrangement uses TRBV11-3 and TRBJ2-5, with D possibly being TRBD2 (6 bases). Sequenced sample: PBMCs. CDR3 in amino acids: CASSRDSQETQYF. The CDR3 coding sequence is TGTGCCAGCAGCCGGGACTCCCAAGAGACCCAGTACTTC. Together with reference TRBV11-3 and TRBJ2-5, the CDR3 gives the full variable domain: EAGVVQSPRYKIIEKKQPVAFWCNPISGHNTLYWYLQNLGQGPELLIRYENEEAVDDSQLPKDRFSAERLKGVDSTLKIQPAELGDSAVYLCASSRDSQETQYFGPGTRLLVL.